The rows below give T cell receptor beta chains drawn from one sample of a study of regulatory T cells in long-lasting Graves disease. MiXCR, applied by TCRdb to the multiplex PCR reads, yields one record per CDR3 protein. The data hold about 450,000 distinct CDR3 sequences, with 23% observed a single time. The sequences come from peripheral blood mononuclear cells (PBMCs), collected when the disease was refractory, from a patient treated with antithyroid drugs. The receptors originated from a female donor with Graves disease. Both conserved end residues are part of each CDR3. The order of the fields is V gene, J gene, D gene, clone size, CDR3 DNA, CDR3 protein. A D gene is named only where the DNA matches it firmly. A row's size may be missing; if present it is once, few, many or a size class.

V: TRBV12-3/TRBV12-4; J: TRBJ1-2; D: NA; size: many; DNA: TGTGCCAGCAGTTCCGGGTCCCACTTGGTCTACACCTTC; CDR3: CASSSGSHLVYTF
V: TRBV7-2; J: TRBJ1-3; D: TRBD1; size: few; DNA: TGTGCCAGCAGCTTAAGGAACACATACAGGGGGCAAGGAAACACCATATATTTT; CDR3: CASSLRNTYRGQGNTIYF
V: TRBV20-1; J: TRBJ1-1; D: NA; size: many; DNA: TGCAGTGCTAGAGACCACGCAGTAATGAACACTGAAGCTTTCTTT; CDR3: CSARDHAVMNTEAFF
V: TRBV30; J: TRBJ2-2; D: NA; size: many; DNA: TGTGCCTGGAGTATGGACAGATCCAACACCGGGGAGCTGTTTTTT; CDR3: CAWSMDRSNTGELFF
V: TRBV5-5; J: TRBJ2-2; D: NA; size: NA; DNA: TGTGCCAGCAGCTTTCGTCCGAGCACCGGGGAGCTGTTTTTT; CDR3: CASSFRPSTGELFF
V: TRBV5-5; J: TRBJ2-7; D: TRBD1; size: NA; DNA: TGTGCCAGCAGCTACCCGGGACAGGGTACCAAATCCTACGAGCAGTACTTC; CDR3: CASSYPGQGTKSYEQYF
V: TRBV2; J: TRBJ2-1; D: TRBD2; size: NA; DNA: TGTGCCAGCAGTGATAAGGCTAGCGGGAGTAATGAGCAGTTCTTC; CDR3: CASSDKASGSNEQFF
V: TRBV6-1; J: TRBJ1-1; D: NA; size: few; DNA: TGTGCCAGCAGCAGGACCGTTCAGGGCACTGAAGCTTTCTTT; CDR3: CASSRTVQGTEAFF
V: TRBV7-9; J: TRBJ2-5; D: TRBD2; size: many; DNA: TGTGCCAGCAGCTCAGCTAGCGGACGGGAGACCCAGTACTTC; CDR3: CASSSASGRETQYF
V: TRBV29-1; J: TRBJ1-1; D: NA; size: NA; DNA: TGCAGCGTCCCGGGGGGGTCTGAAGCTTTCTTT; CDR3: CSVPGGSEAFF
V: TRBV20-1; J: TRBJ2-7; D: TRBD2; size: NA; DNA: TGCAGTGCGAACAGGGTAGCGGGAGGGCGGGCCTACGAGCAGTACTTC; CDR3: CSANRVAGGRAYEQYF
V: TRBV12-3/TRBV12-4; J: TRBJ2-2; D: NA; size: few; DNA: TGTGCCAGCAGTCCCAAGGGGGACACCGGGGAGCTGTTTTTT; CDR3: CASSPKGDTGELFF
V: TRBV6-5; J: TRBJ2-7; D: NA; size: many; DNA: TGTGCCAGCAGTTACTCGATCAGGGGCTACGAGCAGTACTTC; CDR3: CASSYSIRGYEQYF
V: TRBV28; J: TRBJ1-5; D: NA; size: NA; DNA: TGTGCCAGCAGTTCCCGACAGGCTGATCAGCCCCAGCATTTT; CDR3: CASSSRQADQPQHF
V: TRBV18; J: TRBJ1-6; D: NA; size: NA; DNA: TGTGCCAGCTCACCACGTGGGGAGCGTAATTCACCCCTCCACTTT; CDR3: CASSPRGERNSPLHF
V: TRBV7-2; J: TRBJ2-7; D: TRBD2; size: many; DNA: TGTGCCAGCAGGCGACTAGCGGGTTCCTACGAGCAGTACTTC; CDR3: CASRRLAGSYEQYF
V: TRBV10-2; J: TRBJ1-5; D: NA; size: NA; DNA: TGCGCCAGCAGTGAGTCCTTGAGGGGCAATCAGCCCCAGCATTTT; CDR3: CASSESLRGNQPQHF
V: TRBV7-8; J: TRBJ1-1; D: TRBD1; size: few; DNA: TGTGCCAGCAGTGATACAGGGGTTTACCCTGAAGCTTTCTTT; CDR3: CASSDTGVYPEAFF
V: TRBV6-1; J: TRBJ2-2; D: TRBD2; size: few; DNA: TGTGCCAGCAGGGAACTAGCGGGAGTCGGCACCGGGGAGCTGTTTTTT; CDR3: CASRELAGVGTGELFF
V: TRBV12-3/TRBV12-4; J: TRBJ1-3; D: NA; size: few; DNA: TGTGCCAGCAGTACTAACTCTGGAAACACCATATATTTT; CDR3: CASSTNSGNTIYF
V: TRBV12-3/TRBV12-4; J: TRBJ1-4; D: NA; size: many; DNA: TGTGCCAGCAGTTTACAGGGAATAACCAAAAAACTGTTTTTT; CDR3: CASSLQGITKKLFF
V: TRBV7-2; J: TRBJ1-1; D: NA; size: few; DNA: TGTGCCAGCAGCTCCACGGGGCCGCGTGGAGCTTTCTTT; CDR3: CASSSTGPRGAFF
V: TRBV7-3; J: TRBJ1-2; D: NA; size: few; DNA: TGTGCCAGCACCCCTGGTCCGCGGGGTTCGGGGTATGGCTACACCTTC; CDR3: CASTPGPRGSGYGYTF
V: TRBV20-1; J: TRBJ1-2; D: TRBD1; size: many; DNA: TGCAGTGCTAGGGTAAACAGGGGCTATGGCTACACCTTC; CDR3: CSARVNRGYGYTF